The present T cell receptor beta chain was sequenced within a study of blood T cell repertoires in COVID-19. On the study more broadly: The United States, Italy and Spain were the sources of the acute and convalescent COVID-19 samples.

V was shortened by 4 bases and J by 7 bases, with 15 bases between the two germline ends. This CDR3 contains 14 residues. Germline assignment: CDR1 KGHSH and CDR2 LQKENI. The study recruited people aged about 18 to 95 years across about two dozen US areas. Participants were placed into cohorts based on the clinical history they reported. In the source study's methods: From reference gene primer amplification, estimates of nucleated cell counts were derived. Method: immunoSEQ multiplex PCR; TCRdb's copy keeps in-frame clones and lacks some. The V and J calls and clone size were taken over from that table, and D and trimming were inferred from the DNA. This table has 380,000 or so clones, roughly 86% appearing once.

Material: PBMCs or T cells enriched from blood (not recorded which). The V call is TRBV18, the J call TRBJ2-3, with D tentatively TRBD1 (6 bases). The TCR was taken from a woman aged 35 to 49 with acute COVID-19. CDR3 in DNA: TGTGCCAGCTCACGGGACACCTATCCAAATACGCAGTATTTT. Its translation: CASSRDTYPNTQYF.